This T cell receptor (beta chain) was retrieved from a study of vaccination and CD4 T cells after COVID-19. Across the study: Post-vaccine sample collection happened at a median of about 72 days after dose two, ranging 14 to 241.

This CDR3 has 16 residues. Trimming shortened V by 6 bases and J by 8 bases, and 22 bases separated the two germline ends. Looked up from germline, CDR1 is SNHLY and CDR2 is FYNNEI. To note about this clonotype: As yet, its antigen is unknown.

Sample treatment: 10-day PBMC culture with coronavirus spike peptide pools or control peptides (ViraFEST assay). ViraFEST expanded antigen-specific T cells with peptide pools, then sequenced TCRs. CD4+ T cells that had been cultured provided DNA sequenced with the Oncomine TCR Beta short-read assay. TCRdb called the PCR reads again in MiXCR, with one record for every CDR3 protein. Of 12,000 or so distinct CDR3 sequences listed, 40% to 50% are singletons. The rearrangement uses TRBV2 and TRBJ2-2; the D gene is possibly TRBD1 (6 bases). This TCR derives from a human donor who had recovered from COVID-19. Sequencing was performed on CD4+ T cells from blood, cultured in vitro. CDR3 region: CASSQISAGVRGELFF. CDR3 DNA sequence: TGTGCCAGCAGCCAGATATCGGCAGGGGTTAGGGGGGAGCTGTTTTTT. The full variable domain, its missing parts supplied by reference TRBV2 and TRBJ2-2, is EPEVTQTPSHQVTQMGQEVILRCVPISNHLYFYWYRQILGQKVEFLVSFYNNEISEKSEIFDDQFSVERPDGSNFTLKIRSTKLEDSAMYFCASSQISAGVRGELFFGEGSRLTVL.